Listed below are T cell receptor beta chains from one sample, sequenced in a study of cytomegalovirus exposure and HLA in healthy donors. Clones were read by immunoSEQ multiplex PCR, and TCRdb kept only the in-frame ones, dropping some. The sample has a few hundred thousand clones, around three quarters seen once. The specimen sequenced was PBMCs. Receptors were obtained from a man aged 40-49 years in good health and CMV-seronegative. Both conserved end residues are part of each CDR3. The D gene is left open where the match is weak. For some rows the clone size is stated as once, few or many, or as a class when expanded; others skip it.

d_gene,j_gene,v_gene,abundance,CDR3aa,CDR3nt
TRBD1,TRBJ2-3,TRBV7-9,.,CASSFRDRTPDTQYF,TGTGCCAGCAGCTTTCGGGACAGAACACCAGATACGCAGTATTTT
.,TRBJ1-2,TRBV5-1,.,CASRGGVENYGYTF,TGCGCCAGCAGAGGGGGGGTGGAAAACTATGGCTACACCTTC
.,TRBJ1-2,TRBV19,.,CASSTSGTRMYGYTF,TGTGCCAGTAGTACCTCCGGGACACGGATGTATGGCTACACCTTC
TRBD2,TRBJ2-1,TRBV4-2,.,CASSQRGLAGVEQFF,TGTGCCAGCAGCCAACGGGGACTAGCGGGAGTTGAGCAGTTCTTC
.,TRBJ2-5,TRBV9,.,CASSAGGWQETQYF,TGTGCCAGCAGCGCCGGCGGCTGGCAAGAGACCCAGTACTTC
TRBD1,TRBJ1-2,TRBV6-5,few,CASSKRGQGGGGYTF,TGTGCCAGCAGCAAAAGGGGCCAAGGGGGCGGTGGCTACACCTTC
.,TRBJ2-4,TRBV6-1,.,CASSEAGFGNIQYF,TGTGCCAGCAGTGAGGCGGGATTTGGAAACATTCAGTACTTC
TRBD1,TRBJ2-5,TRBV28,.,CASSPRQGTQETQYF,TGTGCCAGCAGTCCCCGACAGGGGACCCAAGAGACCCAGTACTTC
TRBD1,TRBJ2-1,TRBV5-4,.,CASSPGTASYNEQFF,TGTGCCAGCAGCCCGGGGACAGCATCCTACAATGAGCAGTTCTTC
TRBD1,TRBJ1-2,TRBV10-3,.,CAISGQGAEGYTF,TGTGCCATCAGTGGACAGGGGGCGGAGGGCTACACCTTC